This T cell receptor (beta chain) was obtained from a study of blood T cell repertoires in COVID-19. Study-wide background: COVID-19 samples collected from the United States, Italy and Spain covered acute and convalescent phases.

Libraries were prepared by immunoSEQ multiplex PCR; TCRdb keeps only in-frame clonotypes and omits some of them. The sample shows 100,000 to 150,000 clones, 70% to 90% of them seen only once. Only one count was recorded for this clone. Germline V gene data show CDR1 as SGHTA and CDR2 as FQGTGA. V was trimmed by 4 bases and J by 5 bases, leaving 9 bases between them. The CDR3 length is 14 residues. The sequence was obtained from an elderly woman with acute or convalescent COVID-19. The genes are TRBV7-3 and TRBJ1-6; D is perhaps TRBD1 (5 bases). Sequencing was performed on peripheral blood. The CDR3 protein is CASSSGLDNSPLHF. In nucleotides, the CDR3 is TGTGCCAGCAGCTCGGGACTAGATAATTCACCCCTCCACTTT.